The 12 T cell receptor beta chains below all came from one sample that was sequenced in a study of blood T cells in healthy people across ages. Alongside a J-beta primer mix, a sample-barcoded 5' primer served in a second PCR lasting about 6 to 11 cycles. TCRdb recomputed calls from the 5' RACE reads with MiXCR, one row per CDR3 protein. The data show around 1,500,000 distinct CDR3 sequences, with about 40% seen just once and 7.9% held by the top ten. The sequencing input was blood. These receptors all come from a woman between 18 and 29 years old in good health.

CDR3 region: CASSQDPRGARSNEQYF. DNA for the CDR3: TGCGCCAGCAGCCAAGATCCCCGGGGGGCGCGGAGTAACGAGCAGTACTTC. The chain couples TRBV4-1 to TRBJ2-7, with a weak D call TRBD2 (7 bases). The CDR3 extends over 17 amino acids. Germline V CDR1 and CDR2: MGHRA, YSYEKL. V lost 0 bases to trimming and J lost 5 bases, with 20 bases between them.

V gene TRBV6-5 combines with J gene TRBJ1-2, with D unresolved. The germline V and J ends were trimmed by 5 bases and 5 bases, with 12 bases remaining between them. CDR1 and CDR2 from the germline V gene are MNHEY and SVGAGI. The CDR3 is made up of 13 amino acids. The CDR3 sequence is CASSVLGGYGYTF. DNA of the CDR3: TGTGCCAGCAGTGTTTTAGGCGGATATGGCTACACCTTC.

This clonotype was counted between two and nine times. The chain employs TRBV11-2 and TRBJ1-2; D not resolved. Trimming cost V 2 bases and J 2 bases, with 9 bases left between them. The CDR3 has 14 amino acids. Germline values: CDR1 SGHAT, CDR2 FQNNGV. The chain's CDR3 is CASSLTSPNYGYTF. For the CDR3, the DNA is TGTGCCAGCAGCTTAACGAGTCCAAACTATGGCTACACCTTC. Complete variable domain (other parts from reference TRBV11-2 and TRBJ1-2): EAGVAQSPRYKIIEKRQSVAFWCNPISGHATLYWYQQILGQGPKLLIQFQNNGVVDDSQLPKDRFSAERLKGVDSTLKIQPAKLEDSAVYLCASSLTSPNYGYTFGSGTRLTVV.

As for this clonotype: Relative to the germline gene, one junction end is altered; a read error may explain this. This chain joins TRBV6-1 and TRBJ2-5; D ambiguous. The closer fit of TRBJ2-7 to the DNA end suggests the J call may be wrong. Per germline, CDR1 MNHNS and CDR2 SASEGT. The CDR3 covers 14 residues. The CDR3 DNA follows: TGTGCCGGCAGTGGATCTCCTAATACCTACGAGCAGTACTTC. As protein: CAGSGSPNTYEQYF.

The chain combines TRBV20-1 with TRBJ1-2; D is unclear. This CDR3 is 15 amino acids long. Germline values: CDR1 DFQATT, CDR2 SNEGSKA (reference sequence). V gave up 0 bases and J gave up 4 bases, with 15 bases separating them. CDR3 protein: CSARDVRGVSYGYTF. The CDR3 DNA reads TGCAGTGCTAGAGATGTGCGCGGGGTTTCCTATGGCTACACCTTC.

This clonotype has just a few counts. This sequence joins TRBV9 and TRBJ1-2; 9 bases are shared with TRBD1. Germline V lookup: CDR1 SGDLS, CDR2 YYNGEE. The ends lost 0 bases at V and 3 bases at J; junction bases unmatched: 9. The CDR3 runs to 17 residues. The CDR3 bases are TGTGCCAGCAGCGTAGGTCCGATGGGACAGGGAGACTATGGCTACACCTTC. It yields the protein CASSVGPMGQGDYGYTF.

In the case of this clonotype: Its ends do not fully match the called genes, so a read error is possible. The chain joins TRBV7-9 to TRBJ2-1; 7 positions match TRBD2. The CDR3 runs to 15 residues. Germline V CDR1 and CDR2: SEHNR, FQNEAQ (reference sequence). This CDR3 is CASKIPASGYNEPYF. The CDR3 bases are TGTGCCAGCAAGATCCCCGCTAGCGGTTACAATGAGCCGTACTTC.

This clonotype occurred a few times. The gene calls are TRBV29-1 and TRBJ1-4; tentative D call: TRBD1 (5 bases). In germline, CDR1 is SQVTM, CDR2 ANQGSEA. The germline V and J ends were trimmed by 7 bases and 3 bases, with 15 bases remaining between them. There are 14 residues in the CDR3. The CDR3 protein is CSGSSQGANEKLFF. Here the CDR3 DNA reads TGCAGCGGCTCTTCCCAGGGAGCTAATGAAAAACTGTTTTTT.

The chain has TRBV9 and TRBJ2-7; 10 positions match TRBD2. TRBJ2-5 matches the DNA end more closely, so the J call is doubtful. CDR1 and CDR2 from the germline V gene are SGDLS and YYNGEE. The CDR3 length is 15 residues. CDR3 DNA sequence: TGTGCCAGCAGCGTCCATAGCGGGGGGTTAGAGACCCAGTACTTC. This sequence encodes CASSVHSGGLETQYF.

This clonotype was seen a handful of times. The rearrangement joins TRBV29-1 to TRBJ2-5, with TRBD2 as a possible D gene (6 bases). Germline CDR1 reads SQVTM; CDR2 reads ANQGSEA. The CDR3 extends over 12 amino acids. The V end was cut by 3 bases, the J end by 5 bases, with 10 bases between. CDR3 bases: TGCAGCGTTGATGGAGGGCGGGAGACCCAGTACTTC. The encoded protein is CSVDGGRETQYF.

This clonotype has a handful of counts. V usage is TRBV29-1 and J usage is TRBJ2-3; D is possibly TRBD2 (6 bases). Germline CDR1 SQVTM, CDR2 ANQGSEA. V was shortened by 6 bases and J by 2 bases, with 9 bases between the two germline ends. The CDR3 consists of 12 residues. CDR3 in amino acids: CSVEGHTDTQYF. The CDR3 DNA follows: TGCAGCGTGGAGGGCCACACAGATACGCAGTATTTT.

This chain connects TRBV13 to TRBJ1-1; the D gene is possibly TRBD1 (5 bases). V shed 3 bases and J shed 0 bases, with 8 bases lying between them. This CDR3 region has 14 residues. CDR1 and CDR2 from the germline V gene are PRHDT and FYEKMQ (reference sequence). DNA for the CDR3: TGTGCCAGCAGCTTTCGACAGATGAACACTGAAGCTTTCTTT. Its translation: CASSFRQMNTEAFF.